These 8 T cell receptor beta chains originate from one sample sequenced in a study of T cells after posttransplantation cyclophosphamide. This table comes from immunoSEQ multiplex PCR, and its TCRdb copy is limited to in-frame clones, with some not included. The sample lists 42,000 or so clones; 90% were seen once. Busulfan-fludarabine conditioning, marrow transplant, and cyclophosphamide on days +3 and +4 were administered. The input for sequencing was PBMCs, taken roughly 59 days after allogeneic stem cell transplant with posttransplant cyclophosphamide. These receptors were taken from a male patient aged 55-69 years who received an allogeneic stem cell transplant from a related donor and was CMV-positive. Some T cells may possibly be graft donor cells.

The genes are TRBV11-2 and TRBJ2-7; tentative D call: TRBD2 (5 bases). There are 14 residues in the CDR3. The V gene lost 2 bases and the J gene lost 0 bases, with 8 bases spanning the gap. CDR1 and CDR2 (germline): SGHAT, FQNNGV. Here the CDR3 DNA reads TGTGCCAGCAGCTTAATGGGGAGCTCCTACGAGCAGTACTTC. Protein: CASSLMGSSYEQYF.

The chain couples TRBV2 to TRBJ2-2, with no clear D. This CDR3 comprises 15 residues. The germline V and J ends were trimmed by 7 bases and 7 bases, with 19 bases remaining between them. Germline CDR1 SNHLY, CDR2 FYNNEI. In DNA, the CDR3 is TGTGCCAGCAAGCTGAGGCCGTATCAAGACGGGGAGCTGTTTTTT. As protein: CASKLRPYQDGELFF.

The rearrangement uses TRBV4-1 and TRBJ1-2; 8 positions agree with TRBD1. Germline V gene lookup returns CDR1 MGHRA and CDR2 YSYEKL. V trimming: 0 bases; J trimming: 8 bases; junction bases outside the gene matches: 17. The CDR3 contains 18 residues. The CDR3 DNA sequence: TGCGCCAGCAGCCAAGATTGGACAGAGACAGGGGCGAGGAGCGGCTACACCTTC. Protein sequence: CASSQDWTETGARSGYTF.

The V gene is TRBV6-5, the J gene TRBJ1-1; D ambiguous. Germline V gene lookup returns CDR1 MNHEY and CDR2 SVGAGI. V lost 6 bases to trimming and J lost 4 bases, with 12 bases between them. CDR3 length: 13 residues. DNA of the CDR3: TGTGCCAGCAGGCTGAGTAGTGTCACTGAAGCTTTCTTT. Its protein product is CASRLSSVTEAFF.

The V gene is TRBV18, the J gene TRBJ2-2; perhaps TRBD2 as D (6 bases). V dropped 8 bases and J dropped 5 bases, with 6 bases sitting between them. Germline V gene lookup returns CDR1 KGHSH and CDR2 LQKENI. This CDR3 has 11 amino acids. The CDR3 spells CASGGTGELFF. CDR3 in DNA: TGTGCCAGCGGGGGGACCGGGGAGCTGTTTTTT.

The chain links TRBV2 to TRBJ1-1; D is undetermined. Trimming removed 6 bases from V and 1 base from J, with 18 bases in between. Germline V gene sequence: CDR1 SNHLY, CDR2 FYNNEI. This CDR3 has 16 residues. CDR3 DNA sequence: TGTGCCAGCAGGGTCTTACTTGGTGGGCCGAACACTGAAGCTTTCTTT. Translating gives CASRVLLGGPNTEAFF.

The rearrangement links TRBV5-1 to TRBJ1-6; TRBD1 aligns across 7 bases. Germline loops: CDR1 SGHRS, CDR2 YFSETQ. The CDR3 runs 15 residues. V shed 3 bases and J 10 bases; nucleotides not matched to a gene: 10. The DNA of the CDR3 is TGCGCCAGCAGCTCAGACGCAGGGGGAAGATCACCCCTCCACTTT. Residues: CASSSDAGGRSPLHF.

With regard to this clone: Other DNA variants within this sample encode the same CDR3. The rearrangement uses TRBV5-1 and TRBJ2-5; tentative D call: TRBD1 (5 bases). This CDR3 has 14 residues. V was cut by 0 bases and J by 2 bases, with 8 bases left in between. CDR1 is SGHRS, CDR2 YFSETQ, per germline. The CDR3: CASSLGQNQETQYF. CDR3 in DNA: TGCGCCAGCAGCTTGGGACAGAATCAAGAGACCCAGTACTTC. The full variable domain, in which reference TRBV5-1 and TRBJ2-5 provide the parts outside the CDR3, is KAGVTQTPRYLIKTRGQQVTLSCSPISGHRSVSWYQQTPGQGLQFLFEYFSETQRNKGNFPGRFSGRQFSNSRSEMNVSTLELGDSALYLCASSLGQNQETQYFGPGTRLLVL.